This T cell receptor beta chain originates from a study of T cells in Graves' hyperthyroidism and ophthalmopathy. This clonotype came up many times. Its antigen is not identified. Study-level points and caveats: A model built on 13 V-J features separated ophthalmopathy from stable hyperthyroidism. Expanded thyroid clonotypes (above 0.001) were mostly also found in blood.

TCR beta CDR3 regions were amplified from RNA. With the HTBI primer set, the TCR CDR3 went through a first round of RT-PCR. TCRdb independently ran MiXCR on the multiplex PCR reads; one entry per CDR3 protein. This sample has under 350,000 distinct CDR3 sequences; 20% to 25% occur once, and the top ten carry approximately 25%. Trimming cost V 5 bases and J 7 bases; bases outside gene matches: 13. Germline CDR1 SGHTA, CDR2 FQGNSA. The CDR3 sequence is 16 residues long. Before ophthalmopathy appeared, progressors gave blood at initial hyperthyroidism diagnosis. A 10 ml volume of fresh peripheral blood provided the PBMCs.

This TCR was sampled from a man in his forties with Graves' hyperthyroidism that later progressed to Graves' ophthalmopathy. Sequenced material: blood. This rearrangement joins TRBV7-2 to TRBJ2-2; 7 bases agree with TRBD2. CDR3 loop: CASSDRSGGDIGELFF. The DNA for the CDR3 is TGTGCCAGCAGCGACCGCTCGGGGGGTGATATCGGGGAGCTGTTTTTT. The full variable domain, completed using reference TRBV7-2 and TRBJ2-2, is GAGVSQSPSNKVTEKGKDVELRCDPISGHTALYWYRQSLGQGLEFLIYFQGNSAPDKSGLPSDRFSAERTGGSVSTLTIQRTQQEDSAVYLCASSDRSGGDIGELFFGEGSRLTVL.